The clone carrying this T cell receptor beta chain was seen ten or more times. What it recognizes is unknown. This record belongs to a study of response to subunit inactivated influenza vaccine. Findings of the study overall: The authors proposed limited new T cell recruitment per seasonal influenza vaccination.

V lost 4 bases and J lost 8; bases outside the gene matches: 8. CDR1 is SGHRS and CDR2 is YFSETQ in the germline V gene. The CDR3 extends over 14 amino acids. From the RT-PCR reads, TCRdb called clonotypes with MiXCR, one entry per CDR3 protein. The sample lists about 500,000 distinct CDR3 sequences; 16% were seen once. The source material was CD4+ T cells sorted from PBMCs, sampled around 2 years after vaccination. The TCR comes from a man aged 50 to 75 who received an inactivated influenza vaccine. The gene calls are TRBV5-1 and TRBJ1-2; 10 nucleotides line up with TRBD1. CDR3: CASSLTGGEEGYTF. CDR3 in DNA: TGCGCCAGCAGCCTGACAGGGGGCGAAGAAGGCTACACCTTC.